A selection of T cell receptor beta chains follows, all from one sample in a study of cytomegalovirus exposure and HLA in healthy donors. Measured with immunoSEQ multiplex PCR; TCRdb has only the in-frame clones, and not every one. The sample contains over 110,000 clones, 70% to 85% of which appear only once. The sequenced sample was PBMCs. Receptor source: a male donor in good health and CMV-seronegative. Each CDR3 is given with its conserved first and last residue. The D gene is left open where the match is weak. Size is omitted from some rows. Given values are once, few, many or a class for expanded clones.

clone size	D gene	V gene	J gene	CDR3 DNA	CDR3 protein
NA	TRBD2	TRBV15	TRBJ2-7	TGTGCCACCAGCGTCGGGACTAGTTCCGCCGAGCAGTACTTC	CATSVGTSSAEQYF
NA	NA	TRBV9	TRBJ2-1	TGTGCCAGCAGCGTAGCTCGGGAATACAATGAGCAGTTCTTC	CASSVAREYNEQFF
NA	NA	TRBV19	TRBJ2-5	TGTGCCAGTAGTATAGATTGGGCGGGGCAAGAGACCCAGTACTTC	CASSIDWAGQETQYF
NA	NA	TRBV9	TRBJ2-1	TGTGCCAGCAGCGTAGGGGGAGGGGGGACGAGAAATGAGCAGTTCTTC	CASSVGGGGTRNEQFF
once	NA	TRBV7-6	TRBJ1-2	TGTGCCAGCAGCTTTGGGGGGACCTATGGCTACACCTTC	CASSFGGTYGYTF
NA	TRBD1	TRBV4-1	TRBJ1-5	TGCGCCAGCAGCCCCCGGGACAGGAATCAGCCCCAGCATTTT	CASSPRDRNQPQHF
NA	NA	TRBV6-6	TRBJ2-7	TGTGCCAGCAGTTATCAGGGGCGCGAGCAGTACTTC	CASSYQGREQYF
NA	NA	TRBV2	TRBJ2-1	TGTGCCAGCAGCTTCGGGACTTTATACAATGAGCAGTTCTTC	CASSFGTLYNEQFF
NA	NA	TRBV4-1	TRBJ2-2	TGCGCCAGCAGCTTTTCAAACACCGGGGAGCTGTTTTTT	CASSFSNTGELFF
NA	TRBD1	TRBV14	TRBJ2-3	TGTGCCAGCAGCCCCCCGGGACAGGGGTTCGCAGATACGCAGTATTTT	CASSPPGQGFADTQYF
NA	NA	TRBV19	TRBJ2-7	TGTGCCAGTAGTTCCTACACGGGTCATGGAGGTTACGAGCAGTACTTC	CASSSYTGHGGYEQYF
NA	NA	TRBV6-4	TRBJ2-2	TGTGCCAGGGGGGAGTGGGACTCGAAGGACCCCGTGGGTACCGGGGAGCTGTTTTTT	CARGEWDSKDPVGTGELFF
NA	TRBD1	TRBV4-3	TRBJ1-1	TGCGCCAGCAGCACCGACAGGGTCCCAACCGGTGAAGCTTTCTTT	CASSTDRVPTGEAFF
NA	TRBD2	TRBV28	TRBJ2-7	TGTGCCAGCAGTTTATTCGCGGGAGGGCCGGACGAGCAGTACTTC	CASSLFAGGPDEQYF
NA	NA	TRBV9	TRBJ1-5	TGTGCCAGCAGCGTAGAGGGGGGGTCACAGCCCCAGCATTTT	CASSVEGGSQPQHF
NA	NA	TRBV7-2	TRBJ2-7	TGTGCCAGCGCCGAGGGATATGACTACGAGCAGTACTTC	CASAEGYDYEQYF
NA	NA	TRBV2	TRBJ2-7	TGTGCCAGCAAGATGTTACAGCCCTTAAACTACGAGCAGTACTTC	CASKMLQPLNYEQYF
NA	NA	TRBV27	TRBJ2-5	TGTGCCAGCACCTCCGCGACAGGTTCTGGAGAGACCCAGTACTTC	CASTSATGSGETQYF
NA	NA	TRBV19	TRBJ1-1	TGTGCCAGTAGTAAGTACATCGAGGTTTATACTGAAGCTTTCTTT	CASSKYIEVYTEAFF
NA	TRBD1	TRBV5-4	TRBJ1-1	TGTGCCAGCAGCCGGGACAGGGAGTGGACTGAAGCTTTCTTT	CASSRDREWTEAFF
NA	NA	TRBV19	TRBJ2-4	TGTGCCAGTAGTCCAAATGGCCGGGGGGCCTATAACATTCAGTACTTC	CASSPNGRGAYNIQYF
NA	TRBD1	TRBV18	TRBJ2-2	TGTGCCAGCTCACCACTGCCGGGACAGGGGTACTCCGGGGAGCTGTTTTTT	CASSPLPGQGYSGELFF
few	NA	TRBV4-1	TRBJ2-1	TGCGCCAGCAGCCAAGGGTCACTTGAGCAGTTCTTC	CASSQGSLEQFF
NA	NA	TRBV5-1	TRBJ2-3	TGCGCCAGCAGCTTCCCAGGGGAAGATACGCAGTATTTT	CASSFPGEDTQYF
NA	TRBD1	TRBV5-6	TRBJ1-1	TGTGCCAGCAGCCCCCTACAGGGGGCCAATGGTGCTGAAGCTTTCTTT	CASSPLQGANGAEAFF
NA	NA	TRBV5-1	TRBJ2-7	TGCGCCAGCAGGCACCTGAGCTCCTACGAGCAGTACTTC	CASRHLSSYEQYF
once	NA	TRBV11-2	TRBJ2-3	TGTGCCAGCAGCCTTAGGGGAGGGGGAGATACGCAGTATTTT	CASSLRGGGDTQYF
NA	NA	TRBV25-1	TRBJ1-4	TGTGCCAGCAGTGAATTGGGGGGGCTTGATGAAAAACTGTTTTTT	CASSELGGLDEKLFF
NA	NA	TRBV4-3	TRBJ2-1	TGCGCCAGCAGCCAGGATACAGGGTACAATGAGCAGTTCTTC	CASSQDTGYNEQFF
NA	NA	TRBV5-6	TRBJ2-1	TGTGCCAGCAGCCCGGTAGCAAACTACAATGAGCAGTTCTTC	CASSPVANYNEQFF
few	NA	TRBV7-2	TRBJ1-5	TGTGCCAGCAGCTCGGACATCAATCAGCCCCAGCATTTT	CASSSDINQPQHF
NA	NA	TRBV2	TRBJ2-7	TGTGCCAGCTCAGATCGGCCGGGACTCACTTACGAGCAGTACTTC	CASSDRPGLTYEQYF
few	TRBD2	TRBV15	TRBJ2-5	TGTGCCACCAGCAGAGTCCTAGCGGCCCAAGAGACCCAGTACTTC	CATSRVLAAQETQYF
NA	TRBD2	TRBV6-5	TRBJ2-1	TGTGCCAGCAGTTACCGTACAGCGGGAGTTCAGTTCTTC	CASSYRTAGVQFF
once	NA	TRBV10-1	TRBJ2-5	TGCGCCAGCAGTGAGCGGTCCCAAGAGACCCAGTACTTC	CASSERSQETQYF
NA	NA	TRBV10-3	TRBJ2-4	TGTGCCATCAGTGATAGGAGAGGGCTGGGGGCCAAAAACATTCAGTACTTC	CAISDRRGLGAKNIQYF
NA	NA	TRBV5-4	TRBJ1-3	TGTGCCAGCAGCTTGGAGAGCTCTGGAAACACCATATATTTT	CASSLESSGNTIYF
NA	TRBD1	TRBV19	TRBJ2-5	TGTGCCAGTAGTGATTCAGGGGGAGAGACCCAGTACTTC	CASSDSGGETQYF
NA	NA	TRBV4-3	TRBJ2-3	TGCGCCAGCAGCCTACTCGAGGGGGTAACAGATACGCAGTATTTT	CASSLLEGVTDTQYF
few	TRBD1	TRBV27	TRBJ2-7	TGTGCCAGCAGTTTAACCGGGACAGGACCCATTTCCTACGAGCAGTACTTC	CASSLTGTGPISYEQYF
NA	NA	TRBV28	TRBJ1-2	TGTGCCAGCAGACTCTTACTCCAGGGGTATGGCTACACCTTC	CASRLLLQGYGYTF
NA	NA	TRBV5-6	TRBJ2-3	TGTGCCAGCAGCTGGACAGTAGATACGCAGTATTTT	CASSWTVDTQYF
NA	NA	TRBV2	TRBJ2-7	TGTGCCAGCAGTCTTTTTAACAACGAGCAGTACTTC	CASSLFNNEQYF
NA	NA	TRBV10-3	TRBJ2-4	TGTGCCATCAGTGAGTCGGGGCAGAAAAACATTCAGTACTTC	CAISESGQKNIQYF
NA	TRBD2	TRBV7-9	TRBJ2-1	TGTGCCAGCAGCTTAGTAGCGGGGGCCGGGAATGAGCAGTTCTTC	CASSLVAGAGNEQFF
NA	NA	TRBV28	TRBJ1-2	TGTGCCAGCAGTTCGGCCGGACAGTTAGCTAACTATGGCTACACCTTC	CASSSAGQLANYGYTF
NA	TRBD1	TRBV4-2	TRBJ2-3	TGTGCCAGCAGCCAAGAATGGCAGGGGGCAAGAGATACGCAGTATTTT	CASSQEWQGARDTQYF
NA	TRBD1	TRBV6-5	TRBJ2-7	TGTGCCAGCAGAAACAGACGGGACAGCTCCTACGAGCAGTACTTC	CASRNRRDSSYEQYF
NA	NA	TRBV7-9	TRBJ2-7	TGTGCCAGCAGCCTCACACCTTTCTACGAGCAGTACTTC	CASSLTPFYEQYF
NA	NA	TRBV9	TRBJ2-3	TGTGCCAGCAGCGTAGGGAGGGTTACAGATACGCAGTATTTT	CASSVGRVTDTQYF
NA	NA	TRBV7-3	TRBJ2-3	TGTGCCAGCAGCCCGTCGCCGGGAGATACGCAGTATTTT	CASSPSPGDTQYF
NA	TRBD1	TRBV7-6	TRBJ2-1	TGTGCCAGCAGGCCAACAGGGGGCGGCGAGCAGTTCTTC	CASRPTGGGEQFF
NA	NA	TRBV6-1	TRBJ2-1	TGTGCCAGCAGTGACCAACAGGTTGGGAATGAGCAGTTCTTC	CASSDQQVGNEQFF